What follows are 23 T cell receptor beta chains derived from one specimen sequenced in a study of regulatory T cells in long-lasting Graves disease (dated by TCRdb to about 2021). Library prep was done by multiplex PCR. The sequencer was an Illumina HiSeq 4000. CDR3 regions were amplified by Arm-PCR with iRepertoire HTBI primers to construct TCR beta libraries. The public reads were reanalyzed by TCRdb: fastp trimming at Q25, MiXCR alignment, in-frame beta chains only. When rows share a CDR3 protein, they turn into one entry using the most common DNA and genes. The sample table records about 400,000 distinct CDR3 sequences; 15% of these occur just once. The biggest ten clones account for 22% of the sample. The meaning of the sample's time point label: newly diagnosed GD, antithyroid drugs for less than 3 months. For both TCR sequencing and RNA sequencing, RNA was extracted from PBMCs using TRIzol.

Sequencing was performed on peripheral blood mononuclear cells (PBMCs), taken at new diagnosis, from a patient treated with antithyroid drugs. All receptors derive from a female donor with Graves disease.

The chain links TRBV5-6 to TRBJ1-4; the D is unclear. From germline, CDR1 is SGHDT and CDR2 YYEEEE. Trimming removed 0 bases from V and 5 bases from J, with 11 bases in between. The CDR3 extends over 15 amino acids. CDR3 amino acids: CASSLDRLGNEKLFF. In nucleotides, the CDR3 is TGTGCCAGCAGCTTGGACCGTTTGGGCAATGAAAAACTGTTTTTT.

This clonotype was detected many times. The chain carries TRBV5-1 and TRBJ2-2, with D perhaps being TRBD1 or TRBD2 (6 bases each). CDR1 and CDR2 from the germline V gene are SGHRS and YFSETQ. V was shortened by 4 bases and J by 5 bases, with 18 bases between the two germline ends. The CDR3 is made up of 16 amino acids. CDR3 loop: CASSPVGGLGTGELFF. The DNA for the CDR3 is TGCGCCAGCAGCCCGGTTGGGGGGCTTGGGACCGGGGAGCTGTTTTTT.

This clonotype was seen many times. The chain recombines TRBV7-9 with TRBJ2-3; 7 positions agree with TRBD1. Trimming removed 5 bases from V and 4 bases from J; junction bases left unmatched: 9. Germline V gene data show CDR1 as SEHNR and CDR2 as FQNEAQ (reference sequence). The CDR3 has 15 amino acids. The CDR3 sequence is CASSPQTGVADTQYF. CDR3 bases: TGTGCCAGCAGCCCCCAAACAGGGGTTGCAGATACGCAGTATTTT.

This clonotype was seen at least ten times. The V call is TRBV29-1, the J call TRBJ2-7; the match to TRBD1 covers 10 bases. The CDR3 is 15 amino acids. CDR1 and CDR2 (germline): SQVTM, ANQGSEA. The V and J ends lost 1 base and 5 bases, in that order; junction bases with no gene match: 8. The CDR3 region is CSVEVVDRGRDEQYF. The DNA for the CDR3 is TGCAGCGTTGAAGTTGTAGACAGGGGGCGGGACGAGCAGTACTTC.

In this sample, this clonotype turned up many times. Its ends do not fully match the called genes, so a read error is possible. V is TRBV4-1 and J is TRBJ2-1; possible D gene TRBD2, 6 bases. From germline, CDR1 is MGHRA and CDR2 YSYEKL. The CDR3 runs to 16 residues. The CDR3: CASSQGVGGSYNEQFF. CDR3 DNA: TGTGCCAGCAGCCAAGGGGTTGGAGGGAGTTACAATGAGCAGTTCTTC.

This clonotype came up many times. This chain joins TRBV19 and TRBJ1-5; no definite D call. The CDR3 has 14 residues. V gave up 7 bases and J gave up 4 bases, with 14 bases separating them. The germline gives CDR1 LNHDA, CDR2 SQIVND (reference sequence). For the CDR3, the DNA is TGTGCCAGTACTGGGAGCAATCGGAATCAGCCCCAGCATTTT. Protein: CASTGSNRNQPQHF. The complete variable domain, with remaining parts taken from reference TRBV19 and TRBJ1-5, reads DGGITQSPKYLFRKEGQNVTLSCEQNLNHDAMYWYRQDPGQGLRLIYYSQIVNDFQKGDIAEGYSVSREKKESFPLTVTSAQKNPTAFYLCASTGSNRNQPQHFGDGTRLSIL.

This clonotype was found many times. The chain couples TRBV2 to TRBJ1-5, with TRBD1 matching over 9 bases. With 3 bases clipped from V and 4 bases from J, the junction kept 4 bases outside the gene matches. The germline CDR1 and CDR2 sequences are SNHLY and FYNNEI. This CDR3 region has 15 residues. Here the CDR3 reads CASSEGQGLNQPQHF. CDR3 coding DNA: TGTGCCAGCAGTGAGGGACAGGGACTTAATCAGCCCCAGCATTTT.

This clonotype was counted many times. The chain joins TRBV14 to TRBJ1-2; TRBD1 matches 10 bases. Germline lookup yields CDR1 SGHDN and CDR2 FVKESK. J gave up 8 bases and V 2 bases, and 8 bases lay outside the gene matches. This CDR3 has 15 residues. The CDR3 nucleotides are TGTGCCAGCAGCCAAAGACAGGGGGCGCTTAGCGGCTACACCTTC. Amino acid sequence: CASSQRQGALSGYTF.

This clonotype appeared many times. The chain has TRBV6-1 and TRBJ2-7; 8 nucleotides line up with TRBD1. Germline trimming cut 6 bases from V and 1 base from J; bases unmatched to any gene: 8. The germline V gene has CDR1 MNHNS and CDR2 SASEGT. The CDR3 sequence is 15 residues long. CDR3 amino acids: CASRRDRGLSYEQYF. CDR3 DNA sequence: TGTGCCAGCAGGCGAGACAGGGGCTTATCCTACGAGCAGTACTTC.

This rearrangement joins TRBV10-2 to TRBJ2-1; 8 bases align to TRBD2. With 2 bases clipped from V and 0 bases from J, the junction kept 3 bases outside the gene matches. Germline V CDR1 and CDR2: WSHSY, SAAADI. This CDR3 has 16 residues. As DNA, the CDR3 is TGCGCCAGCAGTGAGCCAGGGACTAGCTCCTACAATGAGCAGTTCTTC. Its protein is CASSEPGTSSYNEQFF.

This clonotype was recorded at least ten times. This chain connects TRBV20-1 to TRBJ1-3; 7 bases agree with TRBD1. With 5 bases clipped from V and 7 bases from J, the junction kept 8 bases outside the gene matches. This CDR3 region has 13 residues. CDR1 DFQATT and CDR2 SNEGSKA come from the germline V gene (reference sequence). The CDR3 region has the DNA TGCAGTGCTCGTAGACAGGGCGGCAACACCATATATTTT. The encoded protein is CSARRQGGNTIYF.

This clonotype showed up just once. The chain joins TRBV20-1 to TRBJ2-7, with TRBD1 matching 10 bases. The junction had 11 bases not matched to a gene; V was cut back by 4 bases and J by 2 bases. CDR3 length: 16 amino acids. Germline V gene data show CDR1 as DFQATT and CDR2 as SNEGSKA (reference sequence). The CDR3 DNA is TGCAGTGCTAATTTAGGGGGACAGGGGAGCCCCTACGAGCAGTACTTC. Amino acid sequence: CSANLGGQGSPYEQYF.

There are a few counts of this clonotype. The genes are TRBV29-1 and TRBJ1-4, with 8 bases aligning to TRBD1. CDR1 and CDR2 from the germline V gene are SQVTM and ANQGSEA. The trim removed 5 bases at V and 3 bases at J, leaving 2 bases unmatched. This CDR3 has 13 amino acids. The chain's CDR3 is CSVLRGPNEKLFF. DNA of the CDR3: TGCAGCGTTCTCAGGGGGCCTAATGAAAAACTGTTTTTT.

The V gene is TRBV7-3, the J gene TRBJ1-1, with D tentatively TRBD1 (5 bases). There are 17 residues in the CDR3. Germline CDR1 SGHTA, CDR2 FQGTGA. Trimming removed 2 bases at V and 1 base at J, with 17 bases between. The CDR3 coding sequence is TGTGCCAGCAGCTTAGGTGGCGCTTCCGGGGGGAACACTGAAGCTTTCTTT. Translation: CASSLGGASGGNTEAFF. The whole variable domain, remainder taken from reference TRBV7-3 and TRBJ1-1, is GAGVSQTPSNKVTEKGKYVELRCDPISGHTALYWYRQSLGQGPEFLIYFQGTGAADDSGLPNDRFFAVRPEGSVSTLKIQRTERGDSAVYLCASSLGGASGGNTEAFFGQGTRLTVV.

This chain links TRBV25-1 with TRBJ1-6; D is uncertain. Per germline, CDR1 MGHDK and CDR2 SYGVNS. V lost 1 base, J lost 8 bases, and 6 bases lay in between. CDR3 length: 13 residues. This chain's CDR3 is CASSESTYSPLHF. CDR3 in DNA: TGTGCCAGCAGTGAATCAACGTATTCACCCCTCCACTTT.

There are a few counts of this clonotype. V usage is TRBV29-1 and J usage is TRBJ1-2, with D maybe TRBD1 (5 bases). V lost 6 bases and J lost 2, with 10 bases in between. The CDR3 length is 12 residues. Germline V gene data show CDR1 as SQVTM and CDR2 as ANQGSEA. CDR3 amino acids: CSVWGGNYGYTF. CDR3 bases: TGCAGCGTCTGGGGGGGGAACTATGGCTACACCTTC.

This clonotype was picked up many times. The chain has TRBV7-9 and TRBJ1-1; D is uncertain. Trimming left V 6 bases short and J 2 bases short, with 10 bases between. The germline V gene has CDR1 SEHNR and CDR2 FQNEAQ (reference sequence). CDR3 length: 13 residues. CDR3 bases: TGTGCCAGCAGATTTACTACTAACACTGAAGCTTTCTTT. Translating it yields CASRFTTNTEAFF.

This clonotype was found many times. The chain employs TRBV2 and TRBJ1-2; D not certain. The CDR3 is 15 amino acids. CDR1 is SNHLY and CDR2 is FYNNEI in the germline V gene. The V end lost 1 base, the J end lost 7 bases, and 16 bases lay between the germline ends. This CDR3 is CASSEDPAPAGGYTF. The DNA of the CDR3 is TGTGCCAGCAGTGAAGATCCAGCCCCCGCGGGTGGCTACACCTTC.

This clonotype was observed many times. The CDR3 here is CASSQTYQGAYGYTF. CDR3 nucleotide sequence: TGTGCCAGCAGCCAGACTTATCAGGGGGCCTATGGCTACACCTTC. The gene calls are TRBV7-2 and TRBJ1-2; 8 bases align to TRBD1. This CDR3 is built from 15 residues. CDR1 and CDR2 (germline): SGHTA, FQGNSA. The V segment lost 5 bases and the J segment 4 bases; nucleotides outside the gene matches: 9.

This clonotype came up many times. This CDR3 fails to terminate in the conserved phenylalanine or tryptophan, so it likely reflects a read error. The V gene is TRBV19, the J gene TRBJ2-5; 10 nucleotides match TRBD1. CDR1 is LNHDA and CDR2 is SQIVND in the germline V gene (reference sequence). J gave up 7 bases and V 5 bases, and 10 bases lay outside the gene matches. The CDR3 spans 15 residues. For the CDR3, the DNA is TGTGCCAGTAGTGATCAGACAGGGGGCCTCGGGACCCAGTACCTC. Its translation: CASSDQTGGLGTQYL.

Ten or more counts support this clonotype. The chain employs TRBV9 and TRBJ2-7, with a tentative D call TRBD2 (5 bases). Germline assignment: CDR1 SGDLS and CDR2 YYNGEE. Trimming cost V 4 bases and J 1 base, with 12 bases left between them. CDR3 length: 14 amino acids. CDR3 sequence reads: CASSMAGTSYEQYF. The CDR3 DNA sequence: TGTGCCAGCAGCATGGCGGGTACGTCCTACGAGCAGTACTTC.

This clonotype occurred many times. V and J are TRBV24-1 and TRBJ1-2; D unresolved. CDR3 length: 16 amino acids. The ends were cut back, 4 bases at V and 6 bases at J, with 20 bases in the middle. The germline V gene encodes CDR1 KGHDR and CDR2 SFDVKD. CDR3 sequence (DNA): TGTGCCACCAGTGACTCGGCCTCTACAGTGGACGATGGCTACACCTTC. As protein: CATSDSASTVDDGYTF.

This sequence joins TRBV19 and TRBJ1-5; D gene unclear. The CDR3 contains 15 residues. The germline V gene encodes CDR1 LNHDA and CDR2 SQIVND (reference sequence). V dropped 3 bases and J dropped 3 bases, with 12 bases sitting between them. The CDR3 DNA reads as TGTGCCAGTAGTATCTCGGGCCGATCCAATCAGCCCCAGCATTTT. Translating gives CASSISGRSNQPQHF.